This T cell receptor beta chain was obtained from a study of Ad26.COV2.S vaccination and SARS-CoV-2 variants. Study at large: Donor joined the COV1001 Ad26.COV2.S trial arm.

Study outcomes and limitations: After vaccination, substantial breadth of spike-specific CD8+ and CD4+ responses was reported. Vaccinees displayed broader spike-specific TCR repertoires than placebo recipients.

Treatment: roughly 19 received Ad26.COV2.S at low or high dose, single or two shots; about five received placebo; per-sample allocation not given. The investigators took samples on day 63 after the first vaccine or placebo injection. The repertoire was sequenced with immunoSEQ multiplex PCR; TCRdb's copy has only in-frame clones and lacks some. In the table there are 440,000 or so clones, around 92% of which are singletons. Details on this clone: What it binds is unknown.

This clonotype was obtained from a person aged 18-60 years who received the Ad26.COV2.S COVID-19 vaccine or a placebo. The material sequenced was peripheral blood, taken in a trial of Ad26.COV2.S vaccine versus placebo.

The CDR3 nucleotides are TGTGCCAGCAGTTACTCTTCGGGGACGAAAGAGACCCAGTACTTC. Its protein is CASSYSSGTKETQYF. The chain joins TRBV6-2 or TRBV6-3 to TRBJ2-5, with D perhaps given as TRBD1 or TRBD2 (5 bases each). The V gene lost 0 bases and the J gene lost 3 bases, with 11 bases spanning the gap. The CDR3 length is 15 residues. The germline V gene encodes CDR1 MNHEY and CDR2 SVGEGT.